This TCR beta chain was identified during a study of T cell clones after liver transplantation. Study background: Samples came from ITN030ST, which attempted immunosuppression withdrawal within 2 years of liver transplantation. TCRbeta sequencing after a pre-transplant mixed lymphocyte reaction identified graft-donor-reactive clones, later tracked in post-transplant blood.

The V gene's germline CDR1 is SQVTM and CDR2 ANQGSEA. Trimming took off 7 bases at V and 0 bases at J, with 16 bases between the two ends. The CDR3 consists of 14 residues. Profiling relied on immunoSEQ multiplex PCR, and the TCRdb table lists in-frame clones only, not all of them. The table shows over 90,000 clones, with 84% occurring only once. The sample in question was CD4+ T cells from blood, obtained approximately 50 months after liver transplant. V gene TRBV29-1 combines with J gene TRBJ2-7; D may match TRBD1 or TRBD2 (5 bases each). The clonotype comes from a human patient who received a liver transplant. Some T cells may be supplied by the graft donor. CDR3 region: CSAWDGWDSYEQYF. DNA for the CDR3: TGCAGCGCGTGGGACGGATGGGACTCCTACGAGCAGTACTTC.